These T cell receptor beta chains were read from a single sample in a study of CD8+ T cells in alopecia areata. Measured with immunoSEQ multiplex PCR; TCRdb has only the in-frame clones, and not every one. The sample contains over 200,000 clones, around 62% of which appear only once. Sample: CD4+ T cells sorted from blood, taken at week 0. The origin of the receptors is a human donor with alopecia areata. CDR3s include the opening cysteine and the closing phenylalanine or tryptophan. A D gene is named only where the DNA matches it firmly. Only some rows state a clone size, as once, few, many or a class for expanded clones.

D gene: TRBD1
J gene: TRBJ2-5
V gene: TRBV25-1
clone size: .
CDR3 DNA: TGTGCCAGCAGTGTTCACAGGGGGCCAGAGACCCAGTACTTC
CDR3 protein: CASSVHRGPETQYF

D gene: TRBD2
J gene: TRBJ2-1
V gene: TRBV29-1
clone size: few
CDR3 DNA: TGCAGCGTGGAGCTAGCGGGGAGAGCAACCGAGCAGTTCTTC
CDR3 protein: CSVELAGRATEQFF

D gene: TRBD1
J gene: TRBJ1-1
V gene: TRBV6-5
clone size: .
CDR3 DNA: TGTGCCAGCAGATACAGGGGGCTGAGAACTGAAGCTTTCTTT
CDR3 protein: CASRYRGLRTEAFF

D gene: TRBD1
J gene: TRBJ2-4
V gene: TRBV6-1
clone size: .
CDR3 DNA: TGTGCCAGCAGTGAAGGAGCAGGGGGAGACATTCAGTACTTC
CDR3 protein: CASSEGAGGDIQYF

D gene: .
J gene: TRBJ2-7
V gene: TRBV29-1
clone size: .
CDR3 DNA: TGCAGCGTTGCCAGGGGCCTTACCGCCTACGAGCAGTACTTC
CDR3 protein: CSVARGLTAYEQYF

D gene: .
J gene: TRBJ2-7
V gene: TRBV7-8
clone size: .
CDR3 DNA: TGTGCCAGCAGCTCCCAGCCGTCCTACGAGCAGTACTTC
CDR3 protein: CASSSQPSYEQYF

D gene: .
J gene: TRBJ1-5
V gene: TRBV19
clone size: .
CDR3 DNA: TGTGCCAGTAGAAGGACAGCGGGACAGCCCCAGCATTTT
CDR3 protein: CASRRTAGQPQHF

D gene: .
J gene: TRBJ1-2
V gene: TRBV29-1
clone size: .
CDR3 DNA: TGCAGCGTTGATCCCAATGCCTATGGCTACACCTTC
CDR3 protein: CSVDPNAYGYTF

D gene: TRBD2
J gene: TRBJ2-1
V gene: TRBV7-3
clone size: few
CDR3 DNA: TGTGCCAGCAGCTTAACGGGAGGGAGAGCCTCCTACAATGAGCAGTTCTTC
CDR3 protein: CASSLTGGRASYNEQFF

D gene: .
J gene: TRBJ1-5
V gene: TRBV9
clone size: .
CDR3 DNA: TGTGCCAGCAGCGTTAGTTCCGGGAGTAATCAGCCCCAGCATTTT
CDR3 protein: CASSVSSGSNQPQHF

D gene: TRBD1
J gene: TRBJ2-3
V gene: TRBV30
clone size: .
CDR3 DNA: TGTGCCTGGAGTGTGGGACAGGGATCAGATACGCAGTATTTT
CDR3 protein: CAWSVGQGSDTQYF

D gene: .
J gene: TRBJ1-3
V gene: TRBV29-1
clone size: .
CDR3 DNA: TGCAGCGTTGCATCCCCAGGCGAGGAAACTGGAAACACCATATATTTT
CDR3 protein: CSVASPGEETGNTIYF

D gene: TRBD1
J gene: TRBJ1-3
V gene: TRBV27
clone size: few
CDR3 DNA: TGTGCCAGCAGCCTACAAAGGACAGGGGAATCAGGAAACACCATATATTTT
CDR3 protein: CASSLQRTGESGNTIYF

D gene: .
J gene: TRBJ2-7
V gene: TRBV30
clone size: .
CDR3 DNA: TGTGCCTGGAGTGTAAGGGGTCGGACCTACGAGCAGTACTTC
CDR3 protein: CAWSVRGRTYEQYF

D gene: .
J gene: TRBJ2-7
V gene: TRBV14
clone size: .
CDR3 DNA: TGTGCCACTTCTCGGGGGCCTTCGCCCTACGAGCAGTACTTC
CDR3 protein: CATSRGPSPYEQYF

D gene: TRBD1
J gene: TRBJ1-5
V gene: TRBV5-1
clone size: .
CDR3 DNA: TGCGCCAGCAGCTTACAGGGGACGGGCAATCAGCCCCAGCATTTT
CDR3 protein: CASSLQGTGNQPQHF

D gene: .
J gene: TRBJ1-5
V gene: TRBV2
clone size: .
CDR3 DNA: TGTGCCAGCATTTCGGACACGTTGAGCAATCAGCCCCAGCATTTT
CDR3 protein: CASISDTLSNQPQHF